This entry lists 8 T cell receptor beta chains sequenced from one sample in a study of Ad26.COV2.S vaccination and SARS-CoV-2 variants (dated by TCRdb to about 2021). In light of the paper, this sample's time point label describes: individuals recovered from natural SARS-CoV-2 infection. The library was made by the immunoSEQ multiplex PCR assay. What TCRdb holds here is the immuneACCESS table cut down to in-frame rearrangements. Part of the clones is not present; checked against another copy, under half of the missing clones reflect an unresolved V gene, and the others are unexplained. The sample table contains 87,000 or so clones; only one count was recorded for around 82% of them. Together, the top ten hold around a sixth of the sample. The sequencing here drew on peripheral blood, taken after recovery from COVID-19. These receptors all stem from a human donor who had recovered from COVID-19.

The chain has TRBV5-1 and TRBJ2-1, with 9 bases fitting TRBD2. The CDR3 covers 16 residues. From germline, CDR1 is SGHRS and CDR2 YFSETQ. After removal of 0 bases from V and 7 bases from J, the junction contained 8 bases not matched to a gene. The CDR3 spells CASSLVLAGEGNEQFF. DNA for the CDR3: TGCGCCAGCAGCTTGGTCTTAGCGGGAGAGGGAAATGAGCAGTTCTTC.

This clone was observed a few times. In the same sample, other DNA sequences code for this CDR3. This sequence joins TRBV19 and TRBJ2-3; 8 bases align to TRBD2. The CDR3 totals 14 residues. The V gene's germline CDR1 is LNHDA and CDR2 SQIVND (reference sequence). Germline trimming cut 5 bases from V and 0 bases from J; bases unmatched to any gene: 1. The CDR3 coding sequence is TGTGCCAGTAGTCGGGGGGGTAGCACAGATACGCAGTATTTT. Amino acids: CASSRGGSTDTQYF.

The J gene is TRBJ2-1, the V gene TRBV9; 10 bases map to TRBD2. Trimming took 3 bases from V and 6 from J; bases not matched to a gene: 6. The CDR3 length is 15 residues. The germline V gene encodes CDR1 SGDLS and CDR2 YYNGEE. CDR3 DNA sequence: TGTGCCAGCAGCGAAGCGGGAGGGCCTCTCAATGAGCAGTTCTTC. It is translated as CASSEAGGPLNEQFF.

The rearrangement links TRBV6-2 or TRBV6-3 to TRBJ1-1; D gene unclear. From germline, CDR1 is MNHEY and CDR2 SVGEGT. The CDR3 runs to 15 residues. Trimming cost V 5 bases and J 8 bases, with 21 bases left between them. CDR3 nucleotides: TGTGCCAGCAGTGACCGCGCGAGAGGACGGAACGAAGCTTTCTTT. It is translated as CASSDRARGRNEAFF.

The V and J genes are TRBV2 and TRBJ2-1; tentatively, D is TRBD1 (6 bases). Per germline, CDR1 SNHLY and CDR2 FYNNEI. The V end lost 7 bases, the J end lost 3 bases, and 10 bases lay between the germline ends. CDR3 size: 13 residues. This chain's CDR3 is CASTGTYYNEQFF. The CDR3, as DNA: TGTGCCAGCACCGGGACATACTACAATGAGCAGTTCTTC.

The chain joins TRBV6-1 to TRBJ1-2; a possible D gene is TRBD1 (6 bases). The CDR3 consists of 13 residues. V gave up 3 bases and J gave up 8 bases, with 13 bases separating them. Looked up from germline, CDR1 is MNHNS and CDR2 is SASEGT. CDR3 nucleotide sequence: TGTGCCAGCAGTGACGGGGGGCGGGTCGGCTACACCTTC. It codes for CASSDGGRVGYTF.

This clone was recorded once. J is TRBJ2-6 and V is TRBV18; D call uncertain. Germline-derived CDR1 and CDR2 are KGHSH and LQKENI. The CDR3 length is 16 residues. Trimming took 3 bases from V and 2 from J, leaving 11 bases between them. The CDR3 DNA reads TGTGCCAGCTCACCCATCAACAAGGCTGGGGCCAACGTCCTGACTTTC. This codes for CASSPINKAGANVLTF.

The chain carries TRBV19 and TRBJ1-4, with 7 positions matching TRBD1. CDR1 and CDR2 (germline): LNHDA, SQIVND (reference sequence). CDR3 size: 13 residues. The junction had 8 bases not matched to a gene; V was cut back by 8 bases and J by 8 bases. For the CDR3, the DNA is TGTGCCAGTCAGCAGGGGGTCGGCGAAAAACTGTTTTTT. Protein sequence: CASQQGVGEKLFF.